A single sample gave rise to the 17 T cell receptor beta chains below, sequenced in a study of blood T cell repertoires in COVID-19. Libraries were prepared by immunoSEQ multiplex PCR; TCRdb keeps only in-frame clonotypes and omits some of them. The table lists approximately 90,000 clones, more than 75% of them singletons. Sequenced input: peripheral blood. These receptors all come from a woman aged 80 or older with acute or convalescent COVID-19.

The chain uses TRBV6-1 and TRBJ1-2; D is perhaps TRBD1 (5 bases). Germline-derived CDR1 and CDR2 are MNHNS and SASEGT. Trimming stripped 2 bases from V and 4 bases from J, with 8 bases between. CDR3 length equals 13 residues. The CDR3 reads CASSESQGYGYTF. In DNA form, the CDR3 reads TGTGCCAGCAGTGAATCCCAGGGCTATGGCTACACCTTC.

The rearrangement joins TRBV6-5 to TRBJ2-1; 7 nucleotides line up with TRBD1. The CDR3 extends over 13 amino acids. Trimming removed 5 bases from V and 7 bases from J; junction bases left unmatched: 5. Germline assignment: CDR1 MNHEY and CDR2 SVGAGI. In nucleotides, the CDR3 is TGTGCCAGCAGTCGACAGGGCGCTAATGAGCAGTTCTTC. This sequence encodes CASSRQGANEQFF.

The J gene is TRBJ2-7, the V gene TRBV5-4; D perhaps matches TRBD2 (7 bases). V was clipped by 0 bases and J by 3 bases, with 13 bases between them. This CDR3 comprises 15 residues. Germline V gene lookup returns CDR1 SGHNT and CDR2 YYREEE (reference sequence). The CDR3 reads CASSLGGGGLYEQYF. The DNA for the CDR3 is TGTGCCAGCAGCTTGGGAGGGGGGGGCCTCTACGAGCAGTACTTC.

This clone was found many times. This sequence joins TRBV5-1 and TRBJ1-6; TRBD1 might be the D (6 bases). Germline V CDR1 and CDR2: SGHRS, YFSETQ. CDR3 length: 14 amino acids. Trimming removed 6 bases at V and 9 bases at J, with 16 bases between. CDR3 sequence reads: CASTDGTLGSPLHF. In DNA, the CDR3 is TGCGCCAGCACGGACGGGACATTGGGTTCACCCCTCCACTTT.

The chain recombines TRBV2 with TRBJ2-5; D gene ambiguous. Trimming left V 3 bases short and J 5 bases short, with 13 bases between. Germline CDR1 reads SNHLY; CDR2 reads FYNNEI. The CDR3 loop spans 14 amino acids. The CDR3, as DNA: TGTGCCAGCAGTGAGCGGCTAGTCGGCGAGACCCAGTACTTC. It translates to CASSERLVGETQYF.

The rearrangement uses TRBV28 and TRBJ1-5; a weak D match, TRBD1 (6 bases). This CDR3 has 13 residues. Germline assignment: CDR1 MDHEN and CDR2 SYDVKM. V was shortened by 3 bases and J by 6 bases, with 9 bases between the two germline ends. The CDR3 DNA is TGTGCCAGCAGTTTGGGGGGGCCTCAGCCCCAGCATTTT. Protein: CASSLGGPQPQHF.

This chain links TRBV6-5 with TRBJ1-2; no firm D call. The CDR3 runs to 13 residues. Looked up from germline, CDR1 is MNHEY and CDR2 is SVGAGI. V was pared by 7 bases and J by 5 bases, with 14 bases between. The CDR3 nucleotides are TGTGCCAGCATACTTTCCCTAAGTTATGGCTACACCTTC. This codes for CASILSLSYGYTF.

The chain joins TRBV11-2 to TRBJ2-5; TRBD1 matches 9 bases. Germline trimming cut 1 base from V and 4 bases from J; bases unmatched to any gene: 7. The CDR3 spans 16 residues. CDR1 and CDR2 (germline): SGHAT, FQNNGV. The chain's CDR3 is CASSLVMGQGGETQYF. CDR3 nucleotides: TGTGCCAGCAGCTTAGTAATGGGACAGGGTGGAGAGACCCAGTACTTC.

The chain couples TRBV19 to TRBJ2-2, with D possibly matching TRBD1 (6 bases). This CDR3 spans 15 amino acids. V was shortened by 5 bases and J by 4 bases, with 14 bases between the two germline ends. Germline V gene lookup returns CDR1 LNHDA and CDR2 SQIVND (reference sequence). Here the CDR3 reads CASSPPGQGTGELFF. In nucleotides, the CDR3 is TGTGCCAGTAGTCCACCGGGACAAGGCACCGGGGAGCTGTTTTTT.

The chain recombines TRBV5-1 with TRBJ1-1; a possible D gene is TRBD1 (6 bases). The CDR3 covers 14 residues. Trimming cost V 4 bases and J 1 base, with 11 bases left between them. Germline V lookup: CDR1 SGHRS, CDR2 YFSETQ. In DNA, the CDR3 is TGCGCCAGCAGCCCCCTGGACAGGAACACTGAAGCTTTCTTT. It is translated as CASSPLDRNTEAFF.

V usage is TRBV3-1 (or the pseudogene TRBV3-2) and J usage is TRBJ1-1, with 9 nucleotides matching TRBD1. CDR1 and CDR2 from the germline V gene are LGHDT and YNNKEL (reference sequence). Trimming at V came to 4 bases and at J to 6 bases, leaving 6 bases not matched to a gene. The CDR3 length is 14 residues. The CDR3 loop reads CASSPSGQGPEAFF. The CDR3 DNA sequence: TGTGCCAGCAGCCCATCTGGACAGGGGCCTGAAGCTTTCTTT.

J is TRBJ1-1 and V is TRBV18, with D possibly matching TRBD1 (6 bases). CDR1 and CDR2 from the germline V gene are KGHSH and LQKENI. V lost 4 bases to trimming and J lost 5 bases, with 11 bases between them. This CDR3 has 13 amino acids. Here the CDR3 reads CASSQGEKTEAFF. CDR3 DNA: TGTGCCAGCTCACAGGGGGAGAAGACTGAAGCTTTCTTT.

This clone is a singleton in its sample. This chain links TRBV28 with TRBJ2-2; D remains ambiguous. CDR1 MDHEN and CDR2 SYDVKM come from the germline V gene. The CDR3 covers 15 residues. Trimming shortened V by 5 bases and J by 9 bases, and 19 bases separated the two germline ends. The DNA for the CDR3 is TGTGCCAGCAGTCCGGCGTGGGCCTTACAAAGGGAGCTGTTTTTT. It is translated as CASSPAWALQRELFF. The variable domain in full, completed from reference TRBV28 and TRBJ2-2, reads DVKVTQSSRYLVKRTGEKVFLECVQDMDHENMFWYRQDPGLGLRLIYFSYDVKMKEKGDIPEGYSVSREKKERFSLILESASTNQTSMYLCASSPAWALQRELFFGEGSRLTVL.

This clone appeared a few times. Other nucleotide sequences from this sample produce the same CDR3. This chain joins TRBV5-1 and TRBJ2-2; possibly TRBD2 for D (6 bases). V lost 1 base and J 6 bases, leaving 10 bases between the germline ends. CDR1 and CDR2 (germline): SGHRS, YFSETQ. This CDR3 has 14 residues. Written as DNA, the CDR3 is TGCGCCAGCAGCTTGTTAGGGGAGGCCGGGGAGCTGTTTTTT. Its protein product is CASSLLGEAGELFF.

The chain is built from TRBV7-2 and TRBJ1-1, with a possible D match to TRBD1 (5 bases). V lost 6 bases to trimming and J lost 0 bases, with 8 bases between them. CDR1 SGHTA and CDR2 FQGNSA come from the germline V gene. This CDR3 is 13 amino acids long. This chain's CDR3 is CASRAGVNTEAFF. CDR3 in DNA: TGTGCCAGCAGGGCGGGGGTGAACACTGAAGCTTTCTTT.

The CDR3 DNA reads TGTGCCAGCAGCCCCGGACAGGGTGGCCTCTACGAGCAGTACTTC. It translates to CASSPGQGGLYEQYF. This chain uses TRBV6-2 or TRBV6-3 with TRBJ2-7, with 8 positions matching TRBD1. This CDR3 is built from 15 residues. V lost 6 bases, J lost 3 bases, and 10 bases stayed unmatched. Germline CDR1 is MNHEY and CDR2 is SVGEGT.

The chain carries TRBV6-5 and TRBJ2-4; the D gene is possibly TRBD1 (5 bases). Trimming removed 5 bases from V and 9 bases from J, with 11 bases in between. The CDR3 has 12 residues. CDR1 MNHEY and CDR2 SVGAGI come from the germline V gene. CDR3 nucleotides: TGTGCCAGCAGTCCAGGGTCGGGCATTCAGTACTTC. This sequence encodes CASSPGSGIQYF.